The 30 T cell receptor beta chains below come from one sample, sequenced in a study of blood T cell repertoires in COVID-19. TCRdb's copy holds only in-frame clones and misses some; the assay was immunoSEQ multiplex PCR. The data contain 90,000 or so clones, around nine tenths of them singletons. Material: peripheral blood. Source of these receptors: an elderly man with active or convalescent COVID-19.

CDR3 coding DNA: TGTGCCAGCAGGGGGCCTGGGGTAAGCTACGAGCAGTACTTC. Protein: CASRGPGVSYEQYF. The chain carries TRBV6-5 and TRBJ2-7; D might be TRBD1 (5 bases). This CDR3 spans 14 amino acids. Germline V gene data show CDR1 as MNHEY and CDR2 as SVGAGI. The V end lost 6 bases, the J end lost 3 bases, and 15 bases lay between the germline ends.

The CDR3 DNA follows: TGTGCCAGCTCACCACTGGGGCTAGCGGGAGCGGCAGATACGCAGTATTTT. The encoded protein is CASSPLGLAGAADTQYF. This rearrangement joins TRBV18 to TRBJ2-3, with 10 bases that match TRBD2. This CDR3 region has 17 residues. Trimming cost V 1 base and J 4 bases; bases outside gene matches: 8. Germline loops: CDR1 KGHSH, CDR2 LQKENI.

DNA of the CDR3: TGTGCCAGCAGGCCAGGACAGGGGCCGCTGGTTGGCTACACCTTC. This codes for CASRPGQGPLVGYTF. The V call is TRBV3-1 (or the pseudogene TRBV3-2), the J call TRBJ1-2, with TRBD1 matching 9 bases. The J segment lost 7 bases and the V segment lost 6 bases, leaving 12 bases of the junction unmatched. CDR3 size: 15 residues. Germline loops: CDR1 LGHDT, CDR2 YNNKEL (reference sequence).

In DNA form, the CDR3 reads TGTGCCACCAGCAGCCCGGGGAGGCAGAACACTGAAGCTTTCTTT. This gives the protein CATSSPGRQNTEAFF. This chain uses TRBV15 with TRBJ1-1; D remains ambiguous. CDR3 size: 15 residues. With 3 bases removed from V and 1 base from J, the gap between germline ends came to 12 bases. Germline V gene data show CDR1 as LNHNV and CDR2 as YYDKDF (reference sequence).

CDR3: CASSLRDRGHQPQHF. CDR3 sequence (DNA): TGTGCCAGCAGCTTGCGGGACAGGGGTCATCAGCCCCAGCATTTT. This chain connects TRBV5-5 to TRBJ1-5; 10 nucleotides align to TRBD1. The CDR3 runs to 15 residues. The trim removed 1 base at V and 5 bases at J, leaving 3 bases unmatched. Germline V gene lookup returns CDR1 SGHKS and CDR2 YYEKEE (reference sequence).

The chain combines TRBV19 with TRBJ2-5; perhaps TRBD2 as D (5 bases). V was clipped by 6 bases and J by 2 bases, with 13 bases between them. There are 14 residues in the CDR3. Germline assignment: CDR1 LNHDA and CDR2 SQIVND (reference sequence). The CDR3 sequence: CASRNGIQQETQYF. CDR3 bases: TGTGCCAGTAGGAACGGGATCCAACAAGAGACCCAGTACTTC.

The V call is TRBV21-1, the J call TRBJ2-7; TRBD2, the table's D call, lacks a check against the DNA. TRBV21-1 is termed a pseudogene. The CDR3 is made up of 15 amino acids. Here the CDR3 DNA reads TGTGCCAGCAGCAAATGGGACCGGGAGGACTACGAGCAGTACTTC. This codes for CASSKWDREDYEQYF.

In this sample, this clone turned up once. The chain is built from TRBV5-8 and TRBJ2-2; possibly TRBD1 for D (5 bases). Deletions cut 0 bases from V and 6 bases from J, with 12 bases between. Germline CDR1 and CDR2: SGHTS and YDEGEE. The CDR3 is 15 amino acids. The CDR3 region is CASSLVAGLAGELFF. CDR3 nucleotide sequence: TGTGCCAGCAGCTTGGTCGCAGGGCTCGCCGGGGAGCTGTTTTTT.

J is TRBJ1-4 and V is TRBV5-6; D call uncertain. This CDR3 spans 13 amino acids. V lost 0 bases to trimming and J lost 6 bases, with 6 bases between them. The germline gives CDR1 SGHDT, CDR2 YYEEEE. CDR3 loop: CASSLGPDEKLFF. The CDR3 coding sequence is TGTGCCAGCAGCTTGGGGCCCGATGAAAAACTGTTTTTT.

The chain recombines TRBV28 with TRBJ2-7, with 7 bases identical to TRBD1. V gave up 4 bases and J gave up 1 base; unmatched junction bases: 4. The CDR3 contains 14 residues. Germline V gene data show CDR1 as MDHEN and CDR2 as SYDVKM. CDR3 coding DNA: TGTGCCAGCAGTTGGGGACAGAGATCCTACGAGCAGTACTTC. This encodes CASSWGQRSYEQYF.

The genes are TRBV30 and TRBJ1-1, with unresolved D. The CDR3 consists of 12 residues. V lost 5 bases and J lost 3, with 10 bases in between. CDR1 and CDR2 from the germline V gene are GTSNPN and SVGIG (reference sequence). The CDR3 is CAWWIGDTEAFF. The CDR3 nucleotides are TGTGCCTGGTGGATCGGGGACACTGAAGCTTTCTTT.

The chain couples TRBV3-1 (or the pseudogene TRBV3-2) to TRBJ2-2; 8 nucleotides line up with TRBD1. V shed 0 bases and J 2 bases; nucleotides not matched to a gene: 8. Looked up from germline, CDR1 is LGHDT and CDR2 is YNNKEL (reference sequence). CDR3 size: 18 residues. The CDR3 protein is CASSQDGQGQVNTGELFF. The CDR3 bases are TGTGCCAGCAGCCAAGATGGCCAGGGACAGGTAAACACCGGGGAGCTGTTTTTT.

The chain combines TRBV5-1 with TRBJ2-2, with a possible D match to TRBD1 (5 bases). The CDR3 spans 14 residues. Per the germline V gene, CDR1 is SGHRS and CDR2 is YFSETQ. Trimming left V 2 bases short and J 1 base short, with 6 bases between. The chain's CDR3 is CASSFQGNTGELFF. The CDR3 DNA reads TGCGCCAGCAGCTTTCAGGGGAACACCGGGGAGCTGTTTTTT.

The J gene is TRBJ2-1, the V gene TRBV9; 9 bases are shared with TRBD2. Per germline, CDR1 SGDLS and CDR2 YYNGEE. With V trimmed by 2 bases and J by 5 bases, 8 bases remained unmatched. CDR3 length equals 16 residues. The CDR3 DNA follows: TGTGCCAGCAGCGTTAGTGGACTAGCGCTAAACAATGAGCAGTTCTTC. Residues: CASSVSGLALNNEQFF.

J is TRBJ2-4 and V is TRBV4-1, with 10 nucleotides matching TRBD2. The CDR3 spans 18 residues. The germline V gene encodes CDR1 MGHRA and CDR2 YSYEKL. Unmatched junction bases numbered 7, after V lost 2 bases and J lost 0 bases. This CDR3 reads CASSQSLAGAIAKNIQYF. DNA of the CDR3: TGCGCCAGCAGCCAAAGTCTAGCGGGAGCGATAGCCAAAAACATTCAGTACTTC.

The chain uses TRBV5-6 and TRBJ2-7; TRBD1 matches at 7 bases. This CDR3 is 13 amino acids long. The junction had 7 bases not matched to a gene; V was cut back by 4 bases and J by 6 bases. Germline V gives CDR1 SGHDT, CDR2 YYEEEE. The CDR3 nucleotides read TGTGCCAGCAGCCGACGACAGGGCGGCGAGCAGTACTTC. Translated, it gives CASSRRQGGEQYF.

The V call is TRBV18, the J call TRBJ2-3; D may be TRBD2 (5 bases). The CDR3 covers 15 residues. Trimming took off 6 bases at V and 4 bases at J, with 17 bases between the two ends. Per the germline V gene, CDR1 is KGHSH and CDR2 is LQKENI. The CDR3 protein is CASSESLGGSDTQYF. CDR3 bases: TGTGCCAGCTCCGAATCCCTCGGCGGGTCAGATACGCAGTATTTT. Drawing the rest from reference TRBV18 and TRBJ2-3, the complete variable domain is NAGVMQNPRHLVRRRGQEARLRCSPMKGHSHVYWYRQLPEEGLKFMVYLQKENIIDESGMPKERFSAEFPKEGPSILRIQQVVRGDSAAYFCASSESLGGSDTQYFGPGTRLTVL.

The chain couples TRBV29-1 to TRBJ1-1; TRBD1 might be the D (6 bases). The V end lost 7 bases, the J end lost 1 base, and 10 bases lay between the germline ends. Germline CDR1 is SQVTM and CDR2 is ANQGSEA. This CDR3 has 12 residues. The CDR3 loop is CSGQGWNTEAFF. DNA for the CDR3: TGCAGCGGCCAGGGGTGGAACACTGAAGCTTTCTTT. The whole variable domain, remainder taken from reference TRBV29-1 and TRBJ1-1, is SAVISQKPSRDICQRGTSLTIQCQVDSQVTMMFWYRQQPGQSLTLIATANQGSEATYESGFVIDKFPISRPNLTFSTLTVSNMSPEDSSIYLCSGQGWNTEAFFGQGTRLTVV.

V usage is TRBV6-5 and J usage is TRBJ1-2; 9 bases are shared with TRBD1. Germline V gene data show CDR1 as MNHEY and CDR2 as SVGAGI. The CDR3 is 15 amino acids. The V and J ends lost 6 bases and 5 bases, in that order; junction bases with no gene match: 10. The CDR3 DNA follows: TGTGCCAGCAGCGCTAACGGACAGGGGAGGTATGGCTACACCTTC. Protein product: CASSANGQGRYGYTF.

This clone was recorded a few times. The chain recombines TRBV5-4 with TRBJ1-3; D gene ambiguous. The V gene's germline CDR1 is SGHNT and CDR2 YYREEE (reference sequence). V was trimmed by 2 bases and J by 0 bases, leaving 9 bases between them. The CDR3 spans 15 residues. The CDR3 sequence: CASSLYSSSGNTIYF. In nucleotides, the CDR3 is TGTGCCAGCAGCTTATACAGTAGCTCTGGAAACACCATATATTTT.

This chain uses TRBV10-2 with TRBJ2-1, with 10 bases that match TRBD2. Germline V gene sequence: CDR1 WSHSY, CDR2 SAAADI. This CDR3 spans 15 amino acids. With 8 bases clipped from V and 5 bases from J, the junction kept 9 bases outside the gene matches. CDR3 loop: CASGKLAGDHNEQFF. The CDR3 coding sequence is TGCGCCAGCGGTAAGCTAGCGGGAGACCACAATGAGCAGTTCTTC.

The chain recombines TRBV2 with TRBJ1-4; 7 bases map to TRBD1. The germline V gene has CDR1 SNHLY and CDR2 FYNNEI. This CDR3 spans 16 amino acids. V lost 9 bases to trimming and J lost 4 bases; unmatched junction nucleotides: 14. CDR3 coding DNA: TGTGCCAGTCAGACAGGGTTTAAGGGCCGTAATGAAAAACTGTTTTTT. Protein: CASQTGFKGRNEKLFF.

The chain links TRBV3-1 (or the pseudogene TRBV3-2) to TRBJ2-7; a possible D gene is TRBD2 (5 bases). The CDR3 sequence is 11 residues long. The germline V gene has CDR1 LGHDT and CDR2 YNNKEL (reference sequence). V was trimmed by 6 bases and J by 7 bases, leaving 10 bases between them. CDR3 nucleotide sequence: TGTGCCAGCAGGCTAGGCGGGGAGCAGTACTTC. Its translation: CASRLGGEQYF.

The V call is TRBV4-3, the J call TRBJ2-6; 9 bases are a match to TRBD1. This CDR3 is 16 amino acids long. Trimming took 4 bases from V and 2 from J; bases not matched to a gene: 3. Germline CDR1 reads LGHNA; CDR2 reads YSLEER. CDR3 bases: TGCGCCAGCAGCCGGGACAGGGCCGCTGGGGCCAACGTCCTGACTTTC. Amino acid sequence: CASSRDRAAGANVLTF.

The count of this clone is one. This rearrangement joins TRBV5-1 to TRBJ2-1; 14 bases are shared with TRBD2. The CDR3 has 17 amino acids. The trim removed 5 bases at V and 4 bases at J, leaving 8 bases unmatched. The germline gives CDR1 SGHRS, CDR2 YFSETQ. CDR3 sequence reads: CASRRGLAGGNYNEQFF. CDR3 in DNA: TGCGCCAGCAGGCGCGGACTAGCGGGAGGCAATTACAATGAGCAGTTCTTC.

The chain is built from TRBV27 and TRBJ2-5; TRBD2 matches 9 bases. CDR3 length equals 16 residues. The germline CDR1 and CDR2 sequences are MNHEY and SMNVEV (reference sequence). J gave up 0 bases and V 2 bases, and 4 bases lay outside the gene matches. Here the CDR3 DNA reads TGTGCCAGCAGTTTAACGAGCGGGGGGTACCAAGAGACCCAGTACTTC. This gives the protein CASSLTSGGYQETQYF.

The chain carries TRBV18 and TRBJ2-7, with 7 bases aligning to TRBD1. V lost 3 bases and J lost 4; bases outside the gene matches: 3. This CDR3 contains 13 residues. Per the germline V gene, CDR1 is KGHSH and CDR2 is LQKENI. CDR3: CASSPAGGYEQYF. The CDR3 DNA follows: TGTGCCAGCTCACCGGCAGGGGGATACGAGCAGTACTTC.

V is TRBV6-2 or TRBV6-3 and J is TRBJ2-7, with D unresolved. Trimming removed 4 bases at V and 6 bases at J, with 16 bases between. Germline V gives CDR1 MNHEY, CDR2 SVGEGT. The CDR3 is 14 residues long. CDR3 sequence reads: CASSSSLLPSEQYF. The CDR3 DNA sequence: TGTGCCAGCAGTTCCTCACTCCTTCCATCCGAGCAGTACTTC.

The CDR3 sequence is CASSKLAGTVEQFF. The CDR3 DNA is TGTGCCAGTAGTAAATTAGCGGGAACGGTTGAGCAGTTCTTC. The chain recombines TRBV19 with TRBJ2-1, with 8 positions matching TRBD2. Trimming at V came to 4 bases and at J to 9 bases, leaving 8 bases not matched to a gene. Germline CDR1 reads LNHDA; CDR2 reads SQIVND (reference sequence). The CDR3 loop spans 14 amino acids.

DNA for the CDR3: TGTGCCAGCAGCGCACGACTAGCCGGATTTAGTGAGCAGTTCTTC. Amino acid sequence: CASSARLAGFSEQFF. The rearrangement uses TRBV9 and TRBJ2-1, with 7 bases aligning to TRBD2. Trimming took 3 bases from V and 9 from J; bases not matched to a gene: 12. The CDR3 has 15 residues. Germline V lookup: CDR1 SGDLS, CDR2 YYNGEE.